This T cell receptor beta chain was recovered during a study of blood T cells in healthy people across ages. Next came a second PCR, run for roughly 6 to 11 cycles, which used a sample-barcoded 5' primer along with a J-beta primer mix. MiXCR, applied by TCRdb to the 5' RACE reads, yields one record per CDR3 protein. The table has about 800,000 distinct CDR3 sequences, approximately 25% seen once. Germline assignment: CDR1 GTSNPN and CDR2 SVGIG (reference sequence). The V gene end was trimmed by 4 bases and the J gene end by 4 bases; junction bases not matched to a gene: 0. This CDR3 has 11 amino acids. These data also formed part of another study, on T cells of mothers and their children.

What was sequenced was blood. The clonotype originates from a boy aged 10-17 years in good health. The chain uses TRBV30 and TRBJ1-2; TRBD1 matches at 7 bases. The CDR3 DNA reads as TGTGCCTGGACAGGGGGCTATGGCTACACCTTC. This sequence encodes CAWTGGYGYTF.